What follows is one TCR beta chain and its context. The junction had 9 bases not matched to a gene; V was cut back by 3 bases and J by 4 bases. The CDR3 has 16 amino acids. CDR1 KGHSH and CDR2 LQKENI come from the germline V gene. This record belongs to a study of cytotoxic CD8 clonotypes in ibrutinib-treated CLL. The table came from immunoSEQ multiplex PCR; TCRdb's copy has only in-frame clones and leaves some out. Here the sample spans 75,000 to 80,000 clones, around 78% being singletons. The genes are TRBV18 and TRBJ2-1; 7 nucleotides line up with TRBD2. The sequencing used PBMCs, collected after 24 months of ibrutinib treatment. The clonotype comes from a human donor with chronic lymphocytic leukemia. The CDR3 bases are TGTGCCAGCTCACCCTCTAGCGGCGGCACATACAATGAGCAGTTCTTC. This encodes CASSPSSGGTYNEQFF.